This T cell receptor (beta chain) was captured by sequencing in a study of T cell clones after liver transplantation. Study as a whole: Graft-donor-reactive sequences were compared with third-party-reactive TCRbeta sequences from pre-transplant mixed lymphocyte reactions. Until 12-24 months post-transplant, subjects got standard immunosuppression and no induction.

Sequencing was performed with immunoSEQ multiplex PCR; in TCRdb, only in-frame clones are kept and a portion is missing. The table includes roughly 100,000 clones, around 83% detected once. This CDR3 spans 15 amino acids. CDR1 and CDR2 from the germline V gene are SGDLS and YYNGEE. J was trimmed by 7 bases and V by 4 bases; bases with no gene match: 7. This clone was recorded once. Its matching antigen is unknown. Overall study findings and caveats: A larger donor-reactive than third-party decline suggested partial antigen-specific deletion. Post-transplant, graft-donor-reactive CD4 TCRbeta sequences in blood dropped significantly in most of the 8 subjects.

Source: CD4+ T cells from blood, taken before liver transplant. The chain uses TRBV9 and TRBJ1-6; 8 bases agree with TRBD1. This TCR came from a human donor who received a liver transplant. DNA of the CDR3: TGTGCCAGCAGCCCCACCGGGACAGGAAATTCACCCCTCCACTTT. It is translated as CASSPTGTGNSPLHF.